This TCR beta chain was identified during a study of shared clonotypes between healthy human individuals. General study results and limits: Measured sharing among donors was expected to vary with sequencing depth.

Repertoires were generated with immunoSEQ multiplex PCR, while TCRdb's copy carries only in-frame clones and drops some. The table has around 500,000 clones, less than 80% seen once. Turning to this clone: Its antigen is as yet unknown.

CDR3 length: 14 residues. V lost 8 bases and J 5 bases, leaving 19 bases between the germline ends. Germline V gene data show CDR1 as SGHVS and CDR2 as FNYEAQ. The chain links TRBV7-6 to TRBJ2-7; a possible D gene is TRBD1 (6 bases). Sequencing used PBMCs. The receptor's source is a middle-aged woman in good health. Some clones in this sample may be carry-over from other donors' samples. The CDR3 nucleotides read TGTGCCAGCGGGCCGGGGACCCCAGGGGACGAGCAGTACTTC. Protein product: CASGPGTPGDEQYF. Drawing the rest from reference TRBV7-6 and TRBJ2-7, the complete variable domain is GAGVSQSPRYKVTKRGQDVALRCDPISGHVSLYWYRQALGQGPEFLTYFNYEAQQDKSGLPNDRFSAERPEGSISTLTIQRTEQRDSAMYRCASGPGTPGDEQYFGPGTRLTVT.